Below, one T cell receptor beta chain is given with its context. This receptor's antigen is unknown. No qualities accompany the bases; no much larger clone lies one base away. The data stem from a study of CD8 T cells in Susac syndrome (dated 2019 in TCRdb). As for the study more broadly: Among the sequenced Susac syndrome patients, roughly six had clinically active disease and about eight were in clinical remission. At blood withdrawal, Susac syndrome patients were either therapy-naive, taking corticosteroids (in some cases with IVIg as well), or taking IVIg alone. Repertoire sequencing was used to test whether CD8+ T cell activation and differentiation in Susac syndrome was antigen driven.

General findings and caveats noted by the study authors: The study acknowledged that relatively few individuals were included in the TCR sequencing and HLA analysis. In patients with Susac syndrome, the CD4+ T cell repertoire showed no detectable clonal expansion.

High-throughput TCR beta sequencing profiled peripheral blood CD8+ and CD4+ T cells from healthy donors, Susac syndrome patients and multiple sclerosis patients. Recently defined diagnostic criteria for definite or probable disease were met by the Susac syndrome patients. Bulk CD8+ and CD4+ T cells were purified by magnetic negative isolation, while CD8+ TEMRA cells were enriched using FACS. Blood was collected in EDTA tubes and processed within 24 hours, with PBMCs isolated through density gradient centrifugation. PBMCs intended for TCR sequencing were frozen in liquid nitrogen and were later thawed in a 37 degrees C water bath. The sorted or isolated CD4+, CD8+ and CD8+ TEMRA cells had a purity of 90% or higher. V and J lose 0 bases and 6 bases, and a span of 8 bases separates them. Its CDR3 holds 13 amino acids, cysteine through phenylalanine. Only the CDR3 part of the read is kept: 39 bases, read in frame from the first base. CDR1 and CDR2 were assigned from the germline V gene (reference sequence) as LGHDT and YNNKEL.

RNA was extracted with the RNeasy kit and 0.5 to 1 ug was reverse transcribed using random hexamers. TCR beta CDR3 regions were amplified with the immunoSEQ multiplex PCR assay covering 54 Vbeta and 13 Jbeta segments. PCR amplification bias was corrected using a synthetic template baseline for primer optimization and computational correction. The study's processing was this. Reads were annotated to V, D and J genes according to IMGT and were analyzed with immunoSEQ Analyzer, with only productive sequences retained. To calculate clonality, Shannon entropy was normalized by log2 of the number of productive unique sequences and then subtracted from one. Public and private clones were assessed among the 100 most prevalent clones of each patient and control. A clone was defined as Susac-specific if it was absent from the healthy and MS cohorts, from about 1,100 published viral clones and from other ImmuneACCESS disease sequences. Using fastp trimming at Q25 and MiXCR clonotype assembly, TCRdb reanalyzed the public sequencing data and kept in-frame beta chains. Every entry covers one CDR3 protein and lists the most common genes and DNA from its rows. These V and J calls are TCRdb output, not the study's own analysis. This sample gives 150,000 to 200,000 distinct CDR3 sequences in total; about 93% of them show up just once. The ten largest make up around 0.094% of the sample.

The clonotype originates from a human donor with Susac syndrome. What was sequenced was CD4+ T cells from PBMCs. In this chain, TRBV3-1 is recombined with TRBJ1-1; confidence is insufficient to name the D gene. The base sequence is TGTGCCAGCAGCCAAGATCGGATGGCTGAAGCTTTCTTT. This codes for CASSQDRMAEAFF.